The TCR beta chain under discussion was sequenced for a study of cytomegalovirus exposure and HLA in healthy donors (TCRdb year 2017). Regarding the complete study: In an earlier analysis of 587 of the donors, 276 Gb of sequence data and roughly 100 million unique TCR beta sequences from roughly 200 million T cells were reported. An early release that covered about 600 HLA-typed donors contained approximately 290 gigabases of sequencing data and 65 million to 100 million unique TCR sequences. Of the roughly 400 genotyped donors, about 80% fell in the genetic ancestry cluster associated with self-reported Caucasian donors. The study was designed to test whether signatures of past pathogen exposure could be identified by cataloging public T cell receptors. The study profiled the T cell repertoires of 666 subjects by immunosequencing and related them to cytomegalovirus serostatus. A separate validation cohort of approximately 120 different subjects was used in addition to the roughly 700-subject first cohort. High-throughput TCR immunosequencing, statistical association of individual TCRs with disease status, and machine learning were combined to predict cytomegalovirus infection status. In a later analysis, previously published TCR beta repertoires from hundreds of donors were re-analyzed and high-resolution HLA genotyping was added so that TCR occurrence patterns could be studied. Rather than drawing on any new phenotypic data, the later analysis identified candidate immune exposures from TCR beta sequences and the way those sequences occurred across donors. To decide whether each TCR beta V gene segment behaved as functional or pseudogenic, an earlier analysis of 587 of the donors relied on high-throughput TCR beta sequencing. Donor age, sex, ethnicity and CMV serostatus were compiled alongside the repertoire data. A later genetic analysis took genome-wide SNP genotypes for 398 of the 666 donors and used that subset as a discovery cohort. Every repertoire in the discovery cohort had been generated on one and the same sequencing platform. Both class I and class II loci were covered by HLA typing, at four-digit resolution. Typing coverage varied by locus: roughly 620-640 donors for A, B, C, DRB1 and DQB1; more than 500 for DQA1; more than 600 for DPA1; roughly 450 for DPB1. A handful of DR-DQ haplotypes were handled as single units for association and clustering because linkage in the cohort was strong. Across approximately 400 genotyped donors of the cohort, an average of about 240,000 unique TCR beta nucleotide sequences per donor were sequenced, and roughly a sixth of those sequences were non-productive. Results the study describes overall, beyond this receptor: Assigning TCR associations to individual alleles was difficult when HLA alleles, especially DR and DQ, strongly co-occurred. Presence/absence analyses assumed roughly uniform sequencing depth across donors, an assumption that may not hold. The authors suggested that the approach could potentially be extended to other disease states and immunological phenotypes. Linkage disequilibrium might explain the correlated functional status among segregating V segments, but an unknown experimental factor could not be excluded. Because counts were too low, roughly 18 rarely observed V segments, including chromosome 9 orphons, were left out of the earlier analysis of some 640 of the donors. A later analysis reported that several top co-occurrence clusters appeared linked to parvovirus B19, influenza, CMV and Epstein-Barr virus. Cytomegalovirus status was reported to be diagnosed by the classifier with high specificity and sensitivity in both the original and validation cohorts. A further reported finding was that TCR beta sequences accurately predicted the HLA-A and HLA-B alleles for most subjects in the first cohort. The sequencing pipeline was judged likely to have produced a cluster of highly shared sequence variants as a technical artifact. In a later analysis, 16,951 TCR beta sequences were associated with specific HLA alleles at a false discovery rate of 0.05. In a later analysis, TCR association rates were found to vary across HLA loci, with the most associated TCRs seen for DRB1 alleles and the fewest for HLA-C alleles. In a later genetic analysis, a missense DCLRE1C variant was associated with V-gene and J-gene trimming of TCR beta chains, and the association was replicated in an independent cohort. Only TCR beta chains were sequenced in this cohort, and the absence of alpha or paired-chain data limited detectable features. Broadly in line with IMGT annotations, most TCR beta V segments showed up in productive rearrangements about 87% or about 30% of the time in an earlier analysis of a few hundred of the donors. CMV serostatus was the only immune exposure information available for the cohort. A later genetic analysis reported fewer N-insertions in productive TCRs among donors in an Asian-associated ancestry cluster than the roughly 700-donor mean. A later analysis found that HLA-associated TCR beta chains were more clonally expanded and had lower generation probabilities than equally common non-associated chains. A later analysis found that most CMV-associated TCR beta chains appeared HLA-restricted, with HLA associations seemingly driven largely by CMV exposure. Because the 87-base-pair reads could not distinguish some IMGT-functional V segments, including TRBV6-2 and TRBV6-3, those segments were excluded. Because HLA typing was unavailable for some donors at each locus, only the typed subset was used in association tests. Across donors, most TCR sequences were observed very rarely, whereas some public TCRs were present in many individuals. The study listed 164 TCR beta chains as associated with cytomegalovirus. In vitro tests confirmed that a few of the cytomegalovirus-associated TCR beta chains recognize cytomegalovirus antigens.

The CDR3 runs 15 residues from the cysteine to the phenylalanine. The kept DNA is CDR3 alone, 45 bases in frame from the first base. For CDR1 and CDR2, the germline V gene (reference sequence) lists PRHDT and FYEKMQ. The V end gives up 3 bases and the J end 0 bases, leaving 3 bases in the junction not matched to a gene. A single count supports this clone. Its antigen is still unknown. There are no base qualities to consult, and no much larger clone falls within one base. The cohort comprised more than 550 healthy bone marrow donors. Cohort members were all nominally healthy when sampled, although unrecorded immune exposures were likely present. The donor tested CMV seronegative and was one of the 352 seronegative cohort members. A peripheral blood sample was provided by each donor, and peripheral blood mononuclear cells were used for TCR beta sequencing. The Qiagen DNeasy Blood Extraction Kit was used to extract genomic DNA from the blood cell samples.

Libraries came from the immunoSEQ multiplex PCR assay. For the multiplex PCR, a mixture combining 60 forward primers for TCR Vbeta segments and 13 reverse primers for TCR Jbeta segments was used. The CDR3 region of rearranged TCR beta genes was amplified from genomic DNA with a multiplex PCR assay. Amplified TCR beta libraries were sequenced as 87-base-pair reads on the Illumina HiSeq System. For the original study's pipeline: A later analysis tallied 75 million to 95 million unique TCR beta chains across the 666 repertoires, and about 10 million of those chains were shared by two or more donors. A nearest-neighbor algorithm error-corrected the raw reads and collapsed the reads into unique sequences, merging closely related sequences to remove PCR and sequencing errors. Alignment of CDR3 sequences to IMGT reference sequences was used to assign V, D and J gene segments. For a sequence to be retained, a match of at least six nucleotides to both a V gene segment and a J gene segment was required. Rearrangements were called productive when the CDR3 lacked stop codons and stayed in frame with V and J; all others were non-productive. Following IMGT convention, CDR3 was defined as the stretch from the second conserved V-encoded cysteine to the conserved J-encoded phenylalanine. Sequences without an unambiguous match to a single V gene segment were excluded from the earlier analysis of about 630 of the donors. In an earlier analysis of approximately 590 of the donors, V segments were called functional above 56.7% productive rearrangements and were called segregating when the between-donor standard deviation exceeded 5%. A statistical classification framework was built for diagnosing cytomegalovirus status from the catalog of TCR beta chain sequences. V and J gene assignment, in a later analysis, came from comparing TCR nucleotide sequences with IMGT/GENE-DB human TR gene sequences. Using the TCRdist pipeline, a later analysis assigned CDR3 sequences along with most-parsimonious VDJ recombination scenarios. In a later analysis, every TCR beta chain was defined by the combination of its CDR3 amino acid sequence and its V-gene family, and reads without a unique V-gene family were dropped. As a way to deal with suspected cross-contamination and a sequencing artifact, a later analysis dropped approximately 590 nucleotide sequences that were highly shared and had low generation probability. In a later analysis, a clonal expansion index was calculated for each public chain from normalized within-repertoire ranks of inferred template counts. A later analysis computed generation probabilities with a VDJ recombination model fitted to out-of-frame rearrangements, and checked the results against IGoR. Hypergeometric tests were used in a later analysis to score TCR-TCR, TCR-HLA and TCR-CMV co-occurrence, with a repertoire-size bias correction applied to the TCR pairs. In a later analysis, false discovery rates were estimated by permuting HLA or CMV assignments 20 times. In a later analysis, co-occurring TCRs were grouped using DBSCAN, and TCRdist sequence similarity was added for clustering within HLA-allele-positive subsets. Co-occurrence clustering excluded repertoires with fewer than 30,000 or more than 120,000 public chains, plus five with anomalous nucleotide sharing. TCRdb took over this immuneACCESS table, retaining in-frame rearrangements with V and J assigned. Such tables are incomplete; in checked studies, under half of the missing clones stem from an unresolved V gene, and the remainder is unexplained. That table furnishes V, J and clone size, whereas the DNA furnished D and trimming. This sample comprises more than 130,000 clones, 70% to 80% of them detected only once. Clones ranked in the top ten supply 3.9% of the sample.

The receptor was isolated from a man between 18 and 35 years old in good health and CMV-seronegative. This chain is built from TRBV13 and TRBJ2-5, and 8 junction bases match TRBD2. Sequenced sample: PBMCs. The CDR3 has the sequence CASSLGGGYQETQYF. The nucleotides read TGTGCCAGCAGCTTGGGCGGGGGGTACCAAGAGACCCAGTACTTC.